One and the same sample provided the 25 T cell receptor beta chains below, sequenced in a study of T-cell reconstitution after alpha-beta-depleted transplantation in children. Unique molecular identifiers were used to barcode this TCRbeta library. Each CDR3 protein is one row after TCRdb ran MiXCR on the PCR reads. The table has 640,000 or so distinct CDR3 sequences, approximately 15% seen once. The sample in question was PBMCs from the stem cell graft donor, obtained from the stem cell graft. The origin of the receptors is a human donor who donated a stem cell graft to a child with acute myeloid leukemia.

This clonotype appeared a few times. The chain uses TRBV20-1 and TRBJ2-3; D not certain. V was shortened by 3 bases and J by 5 bases, with 3 bases between the two germline ends. The V gene's germline CDR1 is DFQATT and CDR2 SNEGSKA (reference sequence). This CDR3 spans 10 amino acids. The CDR3 region has the DNA TGCAGTGCTAGCCAAGATACGCAGTATTTT. Protein: CSASQDTQYF.

This clonotype has just a few counts. The V and J genes are TRBV10-2 and TRBJ2-2; 13 bases fit TRBD2. This CDR3 contains 16 residues. The J segment lost 1 base and the V segment lost 4 bases, leaving 0 bases of the junction unmatched. Germline CDR1 WSHSY, CDR2 SAAADI. CDR3 bases: TGCGCCAGCAGTGGGACTAGCGGGGGGAACACCGGGGAGCTGTTTTTT. The encoded protein is CASSGTSGGNTGELFF.

This chain links TRBV13 with TRBJ1-5, with D possibly being TRBD1 (5 bases). The ends were cut back, 1 base at V and 9 bases at J, with 10 bases in the middle. Germline lookup yields CDR1 PRHDT and CDR2 FYEKMQ (reference sequence). This CDR3 comprises 13 residues. CDR3 protein: CASSLAQDRPQHF. CDR3 sequence (DNA): TGTGCCAGCAGCTTAGCCCAAGACAGGCCCCAGCATTTT.

This clonotype was seen a handful of times. The gene calls are TRBV7-2 and TRBJ2-3; 7 bases are shared with TRBD2. Germline CDR1 and CDR2: SGHTA and FQGNSA. The V gene end was trimmed by 0 bases and the J gene end by 0 bases; junction bases not matched to a gene: 9. CDR3 size: 18 residues. In DNA form, the CDR3 reads TGTGCCAGCAGCTTAGCGGGCCTCTGGGGGGGGAGCACAGATACGCAGTATTTT. Its protein product is CASSLAGLWGGSTDTQYF.

This chain joins TRBV28 and TRBJ1-3; unclear D gene. The CDR3 runs 17 residues. Trimming stripped 3 bases from V and 0 bases from J, with 15 bases between. CDR1 is MDHEN and CDR2 is SYDVKM in the germline V gene. CDR3 sequence (DNA): TGTGCCAGCAGTTTTGCCTTTTCCGACGACTCTGGAAACACCATATATTTT. Translating gives CASSFAFSDDSGNTIYF.

The V call is TRBV15, the J call TRBJ1-3; no clear D gene. Trimming removed 1 base at V and 0 bases at J, with 16 bases between. CDR1 and CDR2 from the germline V gene are LNHNV and YYDKDF (reference sequence). The CDR3 runs 18 residues. DNA for the CDR3: TGTGCCACCAGCAGAGTTGAGGTGAGGGTCACCTCTGGAAACACCATATATTTT. Encoded protein: CATSRVEVRVTSGNTIYF. Supplemented by reference TRBV15 and TRBJ1-3, the full variable domain reads DAMVIQNPRYQVTQFGKPVTLSCSQTLNHNVMYWYQQKSSQAPKLLFHYYDKDFNNEADTPDNFQSRRPNTSFCFLDIRSPGLGDTAMYLCATSRVEVRVTSGNTIYFGEGSWLTVV.

The chain combines TRBV6-1 with TRBJ1-4, with unresolved D. The germline CDR1 and CDR2 sequences are MNHNS and SASEGT. The CDR3 contains 14 residues. V was cut by 7 bases and J by 0 bases, with 9 bases left in between. The CDR3: CASMETATNEKLFF. For the CDR3, the DNA is TGTGCCAGCATGGAAACAGCAACTAATGAAAAACTGTTTTTT.

This chain connects TRBV11-2 to TRBJ2-4; 9 bases line up with TRBD1. The germline gives CDR1 SGHAT, CDR2 FQNNGV. The V segment lost 4 bases and the J segment 8 bases; nucleotides outside the gene matches: 6. The CDR3 is 14 residues long. The DNA for the CDR3 is TGTGCCAGCAGCTCGCCGGGACAGGGAGACATTCAGTACTTC. Protein sequence: CASSSPGQGDIQYF.

The genes are TRBV5-1 and TRBJ2-7, with D perhaps TRBD1 (6 bases). Trimming stripped 2 bases from V and 3 bases from J, with 15 bases between. Germline CDR1 is SGHRS and CDR2 is YFSETQ. This CDR3 is built from 15 residues. CDR3 in DNA: TGCGCCAGCAGCTTCGACAGGACCCTACTCTACGAGCAGTACTTC. Translation gives CASSFDRTLLYEQYF. The variable domain in full, with the rest retrieved from reference TRBV5-1 and TRBJ2-7, is KAGVTQTPRYLIKTRGQQVTLSCSPISGHRSVSWYQQTPGQGLQFLFEYFSETQRNKGNFPGRFSGRQFSNSRSEMNVSTLELGDSALYLCASSFDRTLLYEQYFGPGTRLTVT.

The chain uses TRBV5-8 and TRBJ2-3; TRBD1 matches at 8 bases. V lost 1 base to trimming and J lost 3 bases; unmatched junction nucleotides: 13. CDR1 is SGHTS, CDR2 YDEGEE, per germline. This CDR3 spans 18 amino acids. The CDR3 DNA follows: TGTGCCAGCAGCTTGCCGACAGGGGTAATTAACCCGACAGATACGCAGTATTTT. This encodes CASSLPTGVINPTDTQYF.

This clonotype was picked up many times. This chain uses TRBV29-1 with TRBJ2-5; D is unresolved. Trimming cost V 4 bases and J 4 bases, with 7 bases left between them. Germline V gene sequence: CDR1 SQVTM, CDR2 ANQGSEA. The CDR3 loop spans 11 amino acids. The CDR3 DNA is TGCAGCGTTGGCGTATCAGAGACCCAGTACTTC. Translating it yields CSVGVSETQYF.

In this sample, this clonotype turned up many times. The V call is TRBV5-1, the J call TRBJ2-1, with TRBD1 matching over 7 bases. The V gene's germline CDR1 is SGHRS and CDR2 YFSETQ. This CDR3 has 16 residues. Losses at the gene ends were 2 bases for V and 4 bases for J; bases not matched to a gene: 9. The CDR3 protein is CASSLTPGQKYNEQFF. The CDR3 DNA sequence: TGCGCCAGCAGCTTAACGCCGGGACAGAAATACAATGAGCAGTTCTTC.

Only a few counts were recorded for this clonotype. V and J are TRBV7-9 and TRBJ2-2; D gene uncertain. Germline V gene sequence: CDR1 SEHNR, CDR2 FQNEAQ (reference sequence). V was clipped by 3 bases and J by 2 bases, with 7 bases between them. The CDR3 spans 14 residues. The DNA for the CDR3 is TGTGCCAGCAGCTTCCAGTTTAACACCGGGGAGCTGTTTTTT. Translated: CASSFQFNTGELFF.

This clonotype was counted a few times. This sequence joins TRBV24-1 and TRBJ2-5, with TRBD1 identical over 9 bases. The CDR3 has 17 amino acids. Germline-derived CDR1 and CDR2 are KGHDR and SFDVKD. V was clipped by 4 bases and J by 5 bases; unmatched bases: 13. The CDR3 loop reads CATSDPSRQGGRETQYF. CDR3 in DNA: TGTGCCACCAGTGACCCCAGTCGACAGGGGGGTCGGGAGACCCAGTACTTC.

This clonotype was seen only a few times. The chain employs TRBV28 and TRBJ2-6; unclear D gene. Trimming took off 6 bases at V and 0 bases at J, with 9 bases between the two ends. CDR1 and CDR2 (germline): MDHEN, SYDVKM. CDR3 size: 15 residues. CDR3 sequence reads: CASRAPRSGANVLTF. The CDR3 coding sequence is TGTGCCAGCAGGGCCCCCCGCTCTGGGGCCAACGTCCTGACTTTC.

The sample holds many counts of this clonotype. The chain recombines TRBV4-3 with TRBJ2-2, with a tentative D call TRBD1 (6 bases). Per the germline V gene, CDR1 is LGHNA and CDR2 is YSLEER. Between the trimmed V and J ends, which lost 3 bases and 1 base, there was a span of 12 bases. This CDR3 contains 16 residues. CDR3 residues: CASSHTGTRNTGELFF. CDR3 DNA sequence: TGCGCCAGCAGCCACACCGGGACACGGAACACCGGGGAGCTGTTTTTT.

Comments on this clonotype: A read error may explain this, as a much larger clone is one base away. V and J are TRBV5-1 and TRBJ2-1; D may be TRBD2 (5 bases). This CDR3 has 15 amino acids. Trimming took 0 bases from V and 4 from J, leaving 11 bases between them. The V gene's germline CDR1 is SGHRS and CDR2 YFSETQ. CDR3 protein: CASSLGSGRYNEQFF. The CDR3 DNA is TGCGCCAGCAGCTTGGGGTCGGGAAGATACAATGAGCAGTTCTTC.

This clonotype occurred many times. The rearrangement uses TRBV6-5 and TRBJ2-3; 8 bases are a match to TRBD1. After removal of 0 bases from V and 5 bases from J, the junction contained 7 bases not matched to a gene. Per the germline V gene, CDR1 is MNHEY and CDR2 is SVGAGI. The CDR3 extends over 16 amino acids. In DNA, the CDR3 is TGTGCCAGCAGTTACTCTTCAGGGGGCCGGGAAGATACGCAGTATTTT. The encoded protein is CASSYSSGGREDTQYF.

V and J are TRBV5-6 and TRBJ2-1; 12 nucleotides align to TRBD2. The junction had 9 bases not matched to a gene; V was cut back by 0 bases and J by 2 bases. There are 19 residues in the CDR3. Germline CDR1 is SGHDT and CDR2 is YYEEEE. CDR3 in amino acids: CASSLVPSGGALTYNEQFF. DNA of the CDR3: TGTGCCAGCAGCTTGGTCCCTAGCGGGGGGGCTTTGACCTACAATGAGCAGTTCTTC.

The chain links TRBV4-2 to TRBJ2-5; unclear D gene. The ends were cut back, 0 bases at V and 3 bases at J, with 5 bases in the middle. The CDR3 totals 13 residues. Germline-derived CDR1 and CDR2 are LGHNA and YNFKEQ. CDR3 sequence reads: CASSQDREETQYF. The CDR3 bases are TGTGCCAGCAGCCAAGACCGGGAAGAGACCCAGTACTTC.

This clonotype has just a few counts. CDR3 coding DNA: TGTGCCAGCAGTTACGGGGGAGTCTCTGGAAACACCATATATTTT. Translating gives CASSYGGVSGNTIYF. V is TRBV6-5 and J is TRBJ1-3; a weak D match, TRBD1 (5 bases). Per germline, CDR1 MNHEY and CDR2 SVGAGI. Trimming took off 2 bases at V and 0 bases at J, with 8 bases between the two ends. The CDR3 totals 15 residues.

In this sample, this clonotype turned up once. A much more abundant neighbour one base away suggests this may be a read error. The genes are TRBV29-1 and TRBJ2-3; D is perhaps TRBD1 (6 bases). This CDR3 region has 12 residues. Trimming removed 7 bases at V and 7 bases at J, with 15 bases between. Germline CDR1 SQVTM, CDR2 ANQGSEA. CDR3 residues: CSAETGTYTQYF. The CDR3, as DNA: TGCAGCGCCGAAACAGGGACATATACGCAGTATTTT.

The chain has TRBV3-1 and TRBJ1-6; D is perhaps TRBD1 (5 bases). CDR1 is LGHDT and CDR2 is YNNKEL in the germline V gene (reference sequence). The CDR3 is 14 residues long. With 0 bases removed from V and 13 bases from J, the gap between germline ends came to 13 bases. The CDR3 loop reads CASSQDSRQSPLHF. Here the CDR3 DNA reads TGTGCCAGCAGCCAAGATTCTCGACAGTCGCCCCTCCACTTT.

The chain joins TRBV24-1 to TRBJ2-2; the D gene is possibly TRBD1 (5 bases). CDR3 length: 17 amino acids. Trimming removed 4 bases from V and 1 base from J, with 15 bases in between. The germline CDR1 and CDR2 sequences are KGHDR and SFDVKD. The CDR3 loop is CATSDVGHRVNTGELFF. The CDR3 nucleotides read TGTGCCACCAGTGACGTCGGACACCGTGTGAACACCGGGGAGCTGTTTTTT.

This clonotype was counted only a few times. The V call is TRBV5-6, the J call TRBJ2-5; D perhaps matches TRBD2 (6 bases). The V end lost 4 bases, the J end lost 4 bases, and 14 bases lay between the germline ends. The CDR3 length is 14 residues. Germline CDR1 reads SGHDT; CDR2 reads YYEEEE. The CDR3 spells CASSGTPGTETQYF. The CDR3, as DNA: TGTGCCAGCAGCGGGACTCCTGGTACAGAGACCCAGTACTTC.